The next 32 T cell receptor beta chains were all read from a single sample in a study of molecular identifiers for immune sequencing clone quantification. TCRdb reprocessed the PCR reads with MiXCR, giving one entry per CDR3 protein. This sample has 300,000 to 400,000 distinct CDR3 sequences; around 21% occur once, and the top ten carry approximately 0.84%. The sequenced sample was naive CD8+ T cells from blood, with Jurkat cell RNA spiked in. Subset in this sample: FACS-sorted CD8+CD4-CCR7+CD45RA+ naive T cells. These receptors originate from a human donor in good health. Some libraries in this study had Jurkat cell RNA spiked in.

The chain joins TRBV10-3 to TRBJ2-5, with no clear D. This CDR3 is 15 amino acids long. Trimming took 0 bases from V and 1 from J, leaving 9 bases between them. Germline V gene lookup returns CDR1 ENHRY and CDR2 SYGVKD. The CDR3 nucleotides are TGTGCCATCAGTGAGTCGGCAGTACCCCAAGAGACCCAGTACTTC. Translating it yields CAISESAVPQETQYF.

As regards this clonotype: Given a much more abundant clone one base away, this may be a read error. This chain uses TRBV7-8 with TRBJ1-4; 8 bases map to TRBD1. The CDR3 extends over 16 amino acids. Germline V gene lookup returns CDR1 SGHVS and CDR2 FQNEAQ. This CDR3 reads CAGSWTGKLTNEKLFF. The CDR3 nucleotides are TGTGCCGGCAGCTGGACAGGGAAACTAACTAATGAAAAACTGTTTTTT.

A few counts support this clonotype. This rearrangement joins TRBV20-1 to TRBJ2-5, with 7 bases lining up with TRBD1. CDR1 and CDR2 (germline): DFQATT, SNEGSKA (reference sequence). The CDR3 has 15 residues. V lost 6 bases, J lost 1 base, and 11 bases stayed unmatched. CDR3 in DNA: TGCAGTGCCGAGCGAGAGGACAGGACCCAAGAGACCCAGTACTTC. Translation gives CSAEREDRTQETQYF.

In the case of this clonotype: The final CDR3 position lacks the conserved phenylalanine or tryptophan, pointing to a likely read error. The V gene is TRBV19, the J gene TRBJ1-2; 7 nucleotides align to TRBD1. Germline lookup yields CDR1 LNHDA and CDR2 SQIVND (reference sequence). CDR3 length: 13 residues. The ends lost 6 bases at V and 5 bases at J; junction bases unmatched: 6. CDR3 in DNA: TGTGCCAGTAGCAACGGGACAGCTTATGGCTACACCTCC. Translated, it gives CASSNGTAYGYTS.

This clonotype was detected ten times or more. The gene calls are TRBV30 and TRBJ2-5; 12 positions match TRBD2. The CDR3 covers 14 residues. The V and J ends lost 4 bases and 5 bases, in that order; junction bases with no gene match: 5. Germline CDR1 reads GTSNPN; CDR2 reads SVGIG (reference sequence). CDR3 sequence (DNA): TGTGCCTGGACTAGCGGGGGGGCGGGGGAGACCCAGTACTTC. Residues: CAWTSGGAGETQYF.

At least ten counts were recorded for this clonotype. The chain combines TRBV6-5 with TRBJ1-1; unclear D gene. The V end lost 0 bases, the J end lost 0 bases, and 14 bases lay between the germline ends. CDR3 length: 17 residues. Per the germline V gene, CDR1 is MNHEY and CDR2 is SVGAGI. Here the CDR3 DNA reads TGTGCCAGCAGTTACTCGGCGGGCTGGTCCGTGAACACTGAAGCTTTCTTT. Protein: CASSYSAGWSVNTEAFF.

This clonotype was seen at least ten times. V and J are TRBV2 and TRBJ2-3; no reliable D call. CDR1 and CDR2 (germline): SNHLY, FYNNEI. V was clipped by 2 bases and J by 0 bases, with 12 bases between them. The CDR3 consists of 16 residues. The CDR3 DNA follows: TGTGCCAGCAGTGAACCAACACACGCGAGCACAGATACGCAGTATTTT. Translation gives CASSEPTHASTDTQYF.

For this clonotype: This may arise from a read error, as a much more abundant clone is one base away. As DNA, the CDR3 is TGTGCCGGCAGTGTGGGATATCAGCCCCAGCATTTT. This gives the protein CAGSVGYQPQHF. The chain recombines TRBV6-1 with TRBJ1-5; D remains ambiguous. This CDR3 contains 12 residues. Germline loops: CDR1 MNHNS, CDR2 SASEGT.

This clonotype appeared a few times. One end of the junction is discordant with germline, which a read error may explain. The V call is TRBV12-3 or TRBV12-4, the J call TRBJ2-1, with 12 bases lining up with TRBD2. The CDR3 is 15 residues long. The CDR3 region is CASSLAGGRGNEQFF. The CDR3 nucleotides read TGTGCCAGCAGTCTAGCGGGGGGGAGAGGCAATGAGCAGTTCTTC.

The table lists this clonotype with many counts. The chain joins TRBV4-3 to TRBJ1-1; D may be TRBD1 (5 bases). The CDR3 extends over 16 amino acids. Germline values: CDR1 LGHNA, CDR2 YSLEER. V dropped 4 bases and J dropped 6 bases, with 21 bases sitting between them. DNA for the CDR3: TGCGCCAGCAGCCCCAGCTATCGGGGCTTTATCCCTGAAGCTTTCTTT. Its protein product is CASSPSYRGFIPEAFF.

In regard to this clonotype: This could be a read error, since a much larger clone is one nucleotide away. This chain uses TRBV30 with TRBJ2-1; D remains unclear. Trimming cost V 5 bases and J 8 bases, with 10 bases left between them. Germline V gene sequence: CDR1 GTSNPN, CDR2 SVGIG (reference sequence). This CDR3 has 11 residues. Here the CDR3 reads CAWEIAYEQFF. In nucleotides, the CDR3 is TGTGCCTGGGAAATTGCATATGAGCAGTTCTTC.

The sample holds a few counts of this clonotype. This may stem from a read error, because a much larger clone lies one nucleotide away. The V gene is TRBV7-9, the J gene TRBJ2-7; D remains unclear. This CDR3 is built from 14 residues. Germline V CDR1 and CDR2: SEHNR, FQNEAQ (reference sequence). V lost 4 bases to trimming and J lost 5 bases, with 15 bases between them. The CDR3 bases are TGTGCCAGCAGCTCCTCTCCGACACCCCACGAGCAGTACTTC. Translated, it gives CASSSSPTPHEQYF.

The chain joins TRBV12-3 or TRBV12-4 to TRBJ2-1; D is possibly TRBD2 (5 bases). Trimming removed 7 bases at V and 3 bases at J, with 28 bases between. The CDR3 has 19 amino acids. This CDR3 is CASTPAYGLAGLDYNEQFF. In DNA form, the CDR3 reads TGTGCCAGCACCCCAGCTTATGGTCTGGCGGGCTTAGACTACAATGAGCAGTTCTTC.

Remarks on this clonotype: This clone may be a read error of a much larger clone one base away. The chain joins TRBV5-3 to TRBJ1-1, with D possibly being TRBD1 (6 bases). TRBV5-3 is an ORF, with its function uncertain. There are 15 residues in the CDR3. This CDR3 is CASSLGLNRVPEALF. The CDR3 nucleotides read TGTGCCAGCAGCTTGGGTCTGAACAGGGTCCCTGAAGCTCTCTTT.

This clonotype was seen many times. The chain carries TRBV12-5 and TRBJ2-1, with 7 bases aligning to TRBD1. CDR1 and CDR2 from the germline V gene are LGHNT and FRNRAP. This CDR3 contains 16 residues. V lost 5 bases to trimming and J lost 5 bases; unmatched junction nucleotides: 12. The CDR3 DNA reads TGTGCTAGTGGTACCGACGCTGGACAGGTGAACAATGAGCAGTTCTTC. It is translated as CASGTDAGQVNNEQFF.

This clonotype was counted only a few times. A single base separates this from a much larger clone, so it may be a read error. CDR3 protein: CANSQGQGLGGDEQYF. For the CDR3, the DNA is TGCGCCAACAGCCAAGGACAGGGACTAGGAGGCGACGAGCAGTACTTC. This chain links TRBV4-3 with TRBJ2-7; D is possibly TRBD1 or TRBD2 (8 bases each). The CDR3 is 16 residues long. From germline, CDR1 is LGHNA and CDR2 YSLEER.

This clonotype was detected many times. The chain is built from TRBV20-1 and TRBJ2-6; D might be TRBD1 or TRBD2, each matching 5 bases. The CDR3 totals 18 residues. In germline, CDR1 is DFQATT, CDR2 SNEGSKA (reference sequence). Trimming pared 0 bases from V and 4 bases from J, leaving 19 bases between. CDR3: CSARDSRGPRQGANVLTF. In DNA, the CDR3 is TGCAGTGCTAGAGATTCGAGGGGCCCACGTCAAGGGGCCAACGTCCTGACTTTC.

This clonotype has a count of ten or more. This chain connects TRBV7-9 to TRBJ1-6; D perhaps matches TRBD1 (5 bases). CDR1 and CDR2 from the germline V gene are SEHNR and FQNEAQ (reference sequence). The CDR3 runs to 12 residues. The V end was cut by 5 bases, the J end by 9 bases, with 8 bases between. CDR3: CASSPGSSPLHF. The CDR3 DNA sequence: TGTGCCAGCAGCCCAGGGAGTTCACCCCTCCACTTT. Full variable domain (rest looked up from reference TRBV7-9 and TRBJ1-6): DTGVSQNPRHKITKRGQNVTFRCDPISEHNRLYWYRQTLGQGPEFLTYFQNEAQLEKSRLLSDRFSAERPKGSFSTLEIQRTEQGDSAMYLCASSPGSSPLHFGNGTRLTVT.

This clonotype was seen at least ten times. The chain employs TRBV5-1 and TRBJ1-1; D is ambiguous. This CDR3 spans 13 amino acids. The germline gives CDR1 SGHRS, CDR2 YFSETQ. Trimming took off 2 bases at V and 4 bases at J, with 9 bases between the two ends. The DNA of the CDR3 is TGCGCCAGCAGCTTAATACTTGGCACTGAAGCTTTCTTT. Residues: CASSLILGTEAFF. Together with reference TRBV5-1 and TRBJ1-1, the CDR3 gives the full variable domain: KAGVTQTPRYLIKTRGQQVTLSCSPISGHRSVSWYQQTPGQGLQFLFEYFSETQRNKGNFPGRFSGRQFSNSRSEMNVSTLELGDSALYLCASSLILGTEAFFGQGTRLTVV.

Only a few counts were recorded for this clonotype. This sequence joins TRBV9 and TRBJ2-3, with 8 bases identical to TRBD2. Germline trimming cut 0 bases from V and 3 bases from J; bases unmatched to any gene: 12. Germline V gene sequence: CDR1 SGDLS, CDR2 YYNGEE. The CDR3 is made up of 18 amino acids. The CDR3: CASSVDQREYGVTDTQYF. The CDR3 DNA sequence: TGTGCCAGCAGCGTAGATCAGCGGGAGTATGGGGTAACAGATACGCAGTATTTT.

There are many counts of this clonotype. The chain joins TRBV12-3 or TRBV12-4 to TRBJ2-3; 8 bases line up with TRBD1. Germline trimming cut 0 bases from V and 5 bases from J; bases unmatched to any gene: 1. The CDR3 is made up of 14 amino acids. The CDR3 reads CASSLARGRDTQYF. CDR3 bases: TGTGCCAGCAGTTTAGCCAGGGGGCGAGATACGCAGTATTTT.

A single count supports this clonotype. This may arise from a read error, as a much more abundant clone is one base away. This likely comes from a read error, as the CDR3 has no conserved phenylalanine or tryptophan at its end. The chain joins TRBV7-9 to TRBJ1-1; D perhaps matches TRBD1 (6 bases). The CDR3 covers 16 residues. The germline V gene has CDR1 SEHNR and CDR2 FQNEAQ (reference sequence). The V and J ends lost 5 bases and 8 bases respectively, with 24 bases between them. The CDR3 protein is CASSESGNTGSFEAFS. The CDR3, as DNA: TGTGCCAGCAGCGAAAGCGGAAACACAGGGTCCTTCGAAGCTTTCTCT.

In this sample, this clonotype turned up a few times. The V and J genes are TRBV7-3 and TRBJ2-5, with TRBD2 matching 7 bases. The CDR3 is 15 amino acids. Looked up from germline, CDR1 is SGHTA and CDR2 is FQGTGA. Trimming cost V 6 bases and J 2 bases; bases outside gene matches: 9. In nucleotides, the CDR3 is TGTGCCAGCAGTGCTTTCGGGGGGAGGCAAGAGACCCAGTACTTC. Translating gives CASSAFGGRQETQYF.

In this sample, this clonotype turned up many times. This sequence joins TRBV27 and TRBJ1-1; D unclear. The germline V gene has CDR1 MNHEY and CDR2 SMNVEV (reference sequence). V was cut by 3 bases and J by 3 bases, with 14 bases left in between. The CDR3 runs 15 residues. The CDR3 coding sequence is TGTGCCAGCAGTTTCCTTGTGGGTACTGACACTGAAGCTTTCTTT. Its protein product is CASSFLVGTDTEAFF.

With respect to this clonotype: A read error may be the cause here, since a much bigger clone is one base away. The CDR3 region is CASSDGTYLEKLFF. The CDR3 coding sequence is TGTGCCAGCAGTGACGGAACATACCTTGAAAAACTGTTTTTT. V gene TRBV2 combines with J gene TRBJ1-4; D unresolved. This CDR3 region has 14 residues. V was trimmed by 3 bases and J by 7 bases, leaving 12 bases between them. Germline-derived CDR1 and CDR2 are SNHLY and FYNNEI.

In this sample, this clonotype turned up many times. The V gene is TRBV2, the J gene TRBJ2-3, with TRBD2 matching over 9 bases. The trim removed 10 bases at V and 0 bases at J, leaving 14 bases unmatched. Germline V gene data show CDR1 as SNHLY and CDR2 as FYNNEI. The CDR3 runs 17 residues. The DNA of the CDR3 is TGTGCCATCTACAAAGAGGTCCTAGCGGGGAGCACAGATACGCAGTATTTT. Protein product: CAIYKEVLAGSTDTQYF.

In its sample, this clonotype was seen many times. One end of the junction varies from germline; a read error may be responsible. V and J are TRBV12-3 or TRBV12-4 and TRBJ2-1; TRBD1 matches 9 bases. The length of the CDR3 is 13 residues. The CDR3 reads CASSMGTTGGRIF. The CDR3 nucleotides are TGTGCCAGCAGCATGGGCACGACAGGGGGAAGGATCTTC.

This clonotype was counted at least ten times. The chain carries TRBV12-3 or TRBV12-4 and TRBJ2-5; 10 bases align to TRBD1. The V gene end was trimmed by 8 bases and the J gene end by 4 bases; junction bases not matched to a gene: 10. The CDR3 has 15 residues. This chain's CDR3 is CASREDRGVGETQYF. The CDR3 region has the DNA TGTGCCAGCCGGGAGGACAGGGGGGTAGGAGAGACCCAGTACTTC.

This clonotype came up many times. This chain links TRBV25-1 with TRBJ2-3, with 8 bases fitting TRBD2. The CDR3 consists of 14 residues. V shed 4 bases and J 0 bases; nucleotides not matched to a gene: 0. Germline CDR1 is MGHDK and CDR2 is SYGVNS. The CDR3 loop reads CASSGLASTDTQYF. Here the CDR3 DNA reads TGTGCCAGCAGTGGACTAGCGAGCACAGATACGCAGTATTTT.

On this clonotype: This may arise from a read error, as a much more abundant clone is one base away. The gene calls are TRBV10-3 and TRBJ1-5; D remains unclear. This CDR3 is 13 amino acids long. The V gene's germline CDR1 is ENHRY and CDR2 SYGVKD. CDR3 nucleotides: TGTGCCATCAGTGAAACGGGAAATCAGCCCCAGCAATTT. The encoded protein is CAISETGNQPQQF.

The table lists this clonotype with many counts. The chain carries TRBV7-9 and TRBJ1-1; TRBD1 matches 7 bases. Germline trimming cut 8 bases from V and 3 bases from J; bases unmatched to any gene: 6. Germline loops: CDR1 SEHNR, CDR2 FQNEAQ (reference sequence). The CDR3 consists of 13 residues. Here the CDR3 reads CASGQVLHTEAFF. CDR3 nucleotide sequence: TGTGCCAGCGGACAGGTCCTACACACTGAAGCTTTCTTT. The full variable domain, its missing parts supplied by reference TRBV7-9 and TRBJ1-1, is DTGVSQNPRHKITKRGQNVTFRCDPISEHNRLYWYRQTLGQGPEFLTYFQNEAQLEKSRLLSDRFSAERPKGSFSTLEIQRTEQGDSAMYLCASGQVLHTEAFFGQGTRLTVV.

On this clonotype: This sequence may be a read error, since a much larger clone differs from it by one base. This sequence joins TRBV20-1 and TRBJ2-7; 7 bases line up with TRBD1. The V gene's germline CDR1 is DFQATT and CDR2 SNEGSKA (reference sequence). The CDR3 has 14 residues. The CDR3: CSASAGGISNEQYF. CDR3 nucleotides: TGCAGTGCTTCCGCAGGGGGTATCTCCAACGAGCAGTACTTC.